This is a list of T cell receptor beta chains from one sample in a study of cytomegalovirus exposure and HLA in healthy donors. Libraries were prepared by immunoSEQ multiplex PCR; TCRdb keeps only in-frame clonotypes and omits some of them. The sample consists of about 150,000 clones, around 68% of them appearing once. The source material was PBMCs. These receptors all come from a man aged 25-40 years in good health and CMV-seronegative. Both conserved end residues are part of each CDR3. The order of the fields is clone size, D gene, V gene, J gene, CDR3 protein, CDR3 DNA. The D gene is left open where the match is weak. Where a row states a size, it is once, few, many or the class of an expanded clone; other rows omit it.

abundance: -; d_gene: TRBD1; v_gene: TRBV7-6; j_gene: TRBJ2-7; CDR3aa: CASSLAMGQIAYEQYF; CDR3nt: TGTGCCAGCAGCTTAGCTATGGGACAGATAGCCTACGAGCAGTACTTC
abundance: -; d_gene: TRBD1; v_gene: TRBV2; j_gene: TRBJ2-3; CDR3aa: CASKKDRGIDTQYF; CDR3nt: TGTGCCAGCAAAAAGGACAGGGGAATAGATACGCAGTATTTT
abundance: -; d_gene: -; v_gene: TRBV25-1; j_gene: TRBJ2-5; CDR3aa: CASSDFSRRSQETQYF; CDR3nt: TGTGCCAGCAGTGATTTCTCCCGCCGCAGCCAAGAGACCCAGTACTTC
abundance: -; d_gene: -; v_gene: TRBV14; j_gene: TRBJ1-2; CDR3aa: CASGRQPGYGYTF; CDR3nt: TGTGCCAGCGGACGACAGCCTGGGTATGGCTACACCTTC
abundance: -; d_gene: TRBD1; v_gene: TRBV15; j_gene: TRBJ1-5; CDR3aa: CATSRVVLSGGPNQPQHF; CDR3nt: TGTGCCACCAGCAGAGTGGTTCTATCAGGGGGCCCTAACCAGCCCCAGCATTTT
abundance: -; d_gene: -; v_gene: TRBV20-1; j_gene: TRBJ1-2; CDR3aa: CSADSYGYTF; CDR3nt: TGCAGTGCCGACAGCTATGGCTACACCTTC
abundance: -; d_gene: TRBD1; v_gene: TRBV28; j_gene: TRBJ2-7; CDR3aa: CASSSGDGTGWDEQYF; CDR3nt: TGTGCCAGCAGTAGCGGAGACGGGACAGGCTGGGACGAGCAGTACTTC
abundance: -; d_gene: -; v_gene: TRBV28; j_gene: TRBJ1-1; CDR3aa: CASSFPAKEVMNTEAFF; CDR3nt: TGTGCCAGCAGTTTCCCGGCGAAAGAGGTTATGAACACTGAAGCTTTCTTT
abundance: -; d_gene: -; v_gene: TRBV5-6; j_gene: TRBJ2-5; CDR3aa: CASSSTGTQETQYF; CDR3nt: TGTGCCAGCAGTTCAACAGGGACACAAGAGACCCAGTACTTC
abundance: -; d_gene: TRBD1; v_gene: TRBV13; j_gene: TRBJ1-4; CDR3aa: CASGRTGYNEKLFF; CDR3nt: TGTGCCAGCGGTCGGACAGGGTATAATGAAAAACTGTTTTTT
abundance: once; d_gene: TRBD1; v_gene: TRBV6-6; j_gene: TRBJ1-2; CDR3aa: CASSLTGGGTRGYTF; CDR3nt: TGTGCCAGCAGTTTAACAGGGGGCGGGACACGGGGCTACACCTTC
abundance: -; d_gene: -; v_gene: TRBV7-9; j_gene: TRBJ1-1; CDR3aa: CSSSLSTNTEAFF; CDR3nt: TGTTCCAGCAGCTTGAGTACTAACACTGAAGCTTTCTTT
abundance: -; d_gene: -; v_gene: TRBV6-5; j_gene: TRBJ1-1; CDR3aa: CASSYTGRSSTEAFF; CDR3nt: TGTGCCAGCAGTTACACCGGCAGGTCCAGCACTGAAGCTTTCTTT
abundance: -; d_gene: TRBD1; v_gene: TRBV5-1; j_gene: TRBJ2-6; CDR3aa: CASSQGTGAGANVLTF; CDR3nt: TGCGCCAGCAGCCAGGGGACAGGGGCTGGGGCCAACGTCCTGACTTTC